This note documents a single T cell receptor beta chain sequence. The target of this receptor is not known. These data belong to a study of CXCR3-negative and CXCR3-positive naive CD8 T cells (dated by TCRdb to 2018 to 2020). Turning to the overall study: In total, about 135 million TRB reads were obtained, which works out to roughly 1.5 +/- 0.3 million reads per library. For the TRBV-TRBJ cluster analysis, the naive subsets came from 5 donors, while the memory cells came from 3 donors. The diversity and physicochemical repertoire analyses included roughly ten donors pooled from two independent experiments.

Each CD8+ T cell subset was flow-sorted in triplicate, and some 300,000 cells per subset were placed directly into RLT lysis buffer. To exclude memory contaminants, naive CD8+ T cells were stringently defined as CD45RO-CCR7+CD27+CD95-. Peripheral blood mononuclear cells were isolated from buffy coats using standard density gradient centrifugation. A FACSAria III was used to flow-sort naive CD8+ T cells into CXCR3-negative and CXCR3-positive populations. Total RNA was extracted from sorted cells with an RNeasy Mini Kit. TCRdb shows the sequencer as NextSeq 550. The Human TCR Profiling Kit (MiLaboratory) was used to prepare UMI-labeled 5' RACE TRB cDNA libraries. The full amount of extracted RNA was used for cDNA synthesis, and the full amount of resulting cDNA was used for PCR amplification. The libraries were made side by side, with each library going through the same number of PCR cycles. On the authors' methods: About 57,000 +/- 9,900 unique UMI-labeled TRB cDNA molecules per library were extracted with MIGEC and MiXCR, with at least two reads per UMI required. On average, each library contained about 40,000 +/- 10,000 functional in-frame TRB CDR3 nucleotide clonotypes without stop codons. After downsampling to 5000 UMI-labeled TRB molecules per sample, diversity metrics such as normalized Shannon-Wiener and Chao1 were calculated in VDJtools. VDJtools was used to calculate clonotype-size-weighted physicochemical properties of the central five CDR3 residues, namely interaction energy, strength, volume and Kidera factor 4. TCRdb reprocessed the reads; each CDR3 protein sequence makes one entry, and DNA is unavailable. These V and J calls derive from TCRdb rather than the authors' analysis. This sample's table contains about 130,000 distinct CDR3 sequences. The ten biggest clones cover 0.45% to 0.55% of the sample.

Broader findings and caveats from the paper: Naive CXCR3-negative and CXCR3-positive cells from the same donor showed similar TRBV-TRBJ usage, whereas memory cells showed distinct patterns. Compared with CXCR3-negative naive cells, CXCR3-positive naive cells had TRB CDR3s with higher hydrophobicity (lower Kidera factor 4), lower energy, and higher strength and volume indices. Because CXCR3 expression was partially decreased after cryopreservation, freshly isolated PBMCs were used for most assays. Repertoire diversity was comparably high in both naive subsets but much lower in memory CD8+ T cells. Because surface CD5, which is linked to self-reactivity in mice, was comparable between the naive subsets, TCR interaction strength was also inferred from TRB CDR3 physicochemical properties.

The TCR comes from a human donor in good health. Some clones in this sample may be carry-over from other donors' samples. Sequenced input: naive CXCR3- CD8+ T cells from blood. The sample's cell subset or site label is to be understood as: CD45RO-CCR7+CD27+CD95- naive CD8+ T cells lacking CXCR3 (TNR3-).

The CDR3 corresponds to CSVDSLSSYNEQFF. The chain is encoded by TRBV29-1 joined to TRBJ2-1. Counted from cysteine to phenylalanine, this CDR3 has 14 amino acids. No DNA accompanies this entry. Sequences SQVTM (CDR1) and ANQGSEA (CDR2) are obtained from the germline V gene.